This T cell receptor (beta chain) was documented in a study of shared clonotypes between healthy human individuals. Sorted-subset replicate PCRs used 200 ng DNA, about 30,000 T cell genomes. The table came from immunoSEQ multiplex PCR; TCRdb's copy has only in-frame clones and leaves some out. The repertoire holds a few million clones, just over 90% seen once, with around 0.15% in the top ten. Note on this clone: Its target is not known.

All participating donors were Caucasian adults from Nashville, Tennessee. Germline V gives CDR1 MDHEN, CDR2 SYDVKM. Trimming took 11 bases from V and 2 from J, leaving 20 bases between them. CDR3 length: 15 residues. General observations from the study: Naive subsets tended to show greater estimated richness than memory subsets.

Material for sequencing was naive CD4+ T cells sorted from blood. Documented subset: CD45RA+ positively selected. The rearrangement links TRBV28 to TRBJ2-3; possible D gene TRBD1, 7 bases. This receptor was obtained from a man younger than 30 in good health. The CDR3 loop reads CASQRRGPLTDTQYF. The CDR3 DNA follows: TGTGCCTCCCAGCGGAGGGGGCCGCTCACAGATACGCAGTATTTT.